Reported below is one T cell receptor beta chain. Antigen: not known. This entry belongs to a study of cytomegalovirus exposure and HLA in healthy donors. Overall study: A data release that came early held approximately 92 million unique TCRs from HLA-typed donors.

The PCR was carried out with 60 Vbeta primers and 13 Jbeta primers. Profiled with immunoSEQ multiplex PCR; TCRdb holds only in-frame clones, not every one. Of around 110,000 clones in the sample, around three quarters were seen once. Germline lookup yields CDR1 SGDLS and CDR2 YYNGEE. V lost 4 bases, J lost 3 bases, and 19 bases lay in between. The CDR3 sequence is 17 residues long. Findings and caveats of the study: One later analysis reportedly identified an Asian-associated ancestry cluster that showed fewer N-insertions than the approximately 700-donor mean. The study put 160 or so TCR beta chains on its list as cytomegalovirus-associated. Accurate predictions that matched the HLA-A and HLA-B alleles of most subjects were reportedly made from TCR beta sequences.

This clonotype originated in a woman aged 45-59 years in good health and CMV-seropositive. The sequencing sample was made of PBMCs. The chain has TRBV9 and TRBJ2-2, with D perhaps matching TRBD2 (7 bases). The CDR3 sequence: CASSLGGGGVHTGELFF. CDR3 DNA: TGTGCCAGCAGCCTGGGAGGGGGTGGAGTTCACACCGGGGAGCTGTTTTTT.